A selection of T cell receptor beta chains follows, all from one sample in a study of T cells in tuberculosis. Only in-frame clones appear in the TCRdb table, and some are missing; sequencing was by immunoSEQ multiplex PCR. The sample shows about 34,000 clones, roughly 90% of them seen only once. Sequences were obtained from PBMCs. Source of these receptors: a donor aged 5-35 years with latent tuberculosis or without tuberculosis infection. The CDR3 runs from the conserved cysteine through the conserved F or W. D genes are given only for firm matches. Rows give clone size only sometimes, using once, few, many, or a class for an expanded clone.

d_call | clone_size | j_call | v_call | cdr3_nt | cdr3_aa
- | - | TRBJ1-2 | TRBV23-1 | TGCGCCAGCAGTCCGAGTCAGGGGTACTATGGCTACACCTTC | CASSPSQGYYGYTF
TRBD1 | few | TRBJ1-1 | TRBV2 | TGTGCCAGCAGAAAAGACAGGGCAAACACTGAAGCTTTCTTT | CASRKDRANTEAFF
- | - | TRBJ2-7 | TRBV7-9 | TGTGCCAGCAGCCCTCAGGGCCCCTACGAGCAGTACTTC | CASSPQGPYEQYF
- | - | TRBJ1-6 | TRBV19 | TGTGCCACCGCGGCCAACCAACGTTATAATTCACCCCTCCACTTT | CATAANQRYNSPLHF
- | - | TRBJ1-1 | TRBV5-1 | TGCGCCAGCAGCTTGGTAGGTCGGCATCGGGGCACTGAAGCTTTCTTT | CASSLVGRHRGTEAFF
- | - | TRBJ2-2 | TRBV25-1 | TGTGCCAGCAGTGAATTTCAAATGAACACCGGGGAGCTGTTTTTT | CASSEFQMNTGELFF
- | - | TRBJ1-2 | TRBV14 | TGTGCCAGCAGTCGAGATGGACGGGAGCATGGCTACACCTTC | CASSRDGREHGYTF
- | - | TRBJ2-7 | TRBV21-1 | TGTGCCAGCAGCCCCCCGTCGACAGACGAGCAGTACTTC | CASSPPSTDEQYF
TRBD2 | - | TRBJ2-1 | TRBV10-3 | TGTGCCATCAGCCAGACTAGCGGGATATACAATGAGCAGTTCTTC | CAISQTSGIYNEQFF
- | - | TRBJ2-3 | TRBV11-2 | TGTGCCAGCAGCCGCATCCTAGGCGCAGATACGCAGTATTTT | CASSRILGADTQYF
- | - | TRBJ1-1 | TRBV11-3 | TGTGCCAGCAGCTTAGTCTCAGGGCGTGAAGCTTTCTTT | CASSLVSGREAFF
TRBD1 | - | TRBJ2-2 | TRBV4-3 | TGCGCCAGCAGCCGTCGGGACAGGGGGCACGGGGAGCTGTTTTTT | CASSRRDRGHGELFF
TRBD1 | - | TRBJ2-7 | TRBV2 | TGTGCCAGCGGGACAGGGGGCGACGAGCAGTACTTC | CASGTGGDEQYF
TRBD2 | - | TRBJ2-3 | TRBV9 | TGTGCCAGCAGCGGGCCAGGGGATAGCGGGAGTCGCCATACGCAGTATTTT | CASSGPGDSGSRHTQYF
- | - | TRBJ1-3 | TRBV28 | TGTGCCAGCAGAGGAACAGGGAATGGAAACACCATATATTTT | CASRGTGNGNTIYF
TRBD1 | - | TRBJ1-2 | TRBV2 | TGTGCCAGCAGTGAAGGGCCGCAGGGGGCGGGCGGCTACACCTTC | CASSEGPQGAGGYTF
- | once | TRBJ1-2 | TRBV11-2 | TGTGCCAGCAGCTCAGGACACACCAACTATGGCTACACCTTC | CASSSGHTNYGYTF
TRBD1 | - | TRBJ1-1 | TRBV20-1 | TGCAGTGCTAGGGGGACAGGGATTGCTTTCTTT | CSARGTGIAFF